These T cell receptor beta chains were read from a single sample in a study of T cells in narcolepsy. Assay used: immunoSEQ multiplex PCR; TCRdb lists only in-frame clones, some missing. The sample lists 25,000 to 35,000 clones; roughly four fifths were seen once. Sequencing was performed on memory (CD45RA-) CD4+ T cells from blood. The receptors derive from a human donor in good health. Both conserved end residues are part of each CDR3. D genes are given only for firm matches. Size is omitted from some rows. Given values are once, few, many or a class for expanded clones.

V gene,clone size,D gene,J gene,CDR3 protein,CDR3 DNA
TRBV7-2,-,-,TRBJ2-1,CASSARIYNEQFF,TGTGCCAGCAGCGCCAGGATTTACAATGAGCAGTTCTTC
TRBV19,-,TRBD1,TRBJ2-3,CASSIRGRGVTDTQYF,TGTGCCAGTAGTATTAGGGGGCGCGGCGTAACAGATACGCAGTATTTT
TRBV5-1,-,-,TRBJ2-6,CASSRDSSGANVLTF,TGCGCCAGCAGCAGAGACAGCTCTGGGGCCAACGTCCTGACTTTC
TRBV7-2,-,TRBD1,TRBJ1-2,CASSTRTGGWGGYTF,TGTGCCAGCAGCACAAGGACAGGGGGGTGGGGTGGCTACACCTTC
TRBV7-2,-,-,TRBJ1-2,CASSLRGGHGYTF,TGTGCCAGCAGCTTAAGGGGAGGGCATGGCTACACCTTC
TRBV5-1,-,-,TRBJ1-2,CASSLQPNYGYTF,TGCGCCAGCAGCTTACAGCCGAACTATGGCTACACCTTC
TRBV19,-,TRBD1,TRBJ1-2,CASRRQGRMDGYGYTF,TGTGCCAGTAGAAGACAGGGCCGCATGGATGGATATGGCTACACCTTC
TRBV4-3,once,TRBD2,TRBJ2-3,CASSQGGLAGGYTDTQYF,TGCGCCAGCAGCCAAGGGGGACTAGCGGGGGGCTACACAGATACGCAGTATTTT
TRBV7-2,once,-,TRBJ2-1,CASSLQSTGLQFF,TGTGCCAGCAGCTTACAATCAACGGGACTGCAGTTCTTC
TRBV28,few,-,TRBJ1-2,CASSQYDYGYTF,TGTGCCAGCAGCCAGTATGACTATGGCTACACCTTC
TRBV7-2,-,-,TRBJ2-5,CASSLAYGTGRAAQETQYF,TGTGCCAGCAGCTTAGCGTATGGAACGGGCAGGGCGGCTCAAGAGACCCAGTACTTC
TRBV2,few,TRBD2,TRBJ2-5,CASREYPGLAGGPGETQYF,TGTGCCAGCAGGGAATATCCGGGACTAGCGGGGGGGCCGGGAGAGACCCAGTACTTC